This TCR beta chain was documented in a study of blood T cell repertoires in COVID-19. Data came from immunoSEQ multiplex PCR; TCRdb stores just in-frame clones and leaves some out. The sample contains about 270,000 clones, 75% to 90% of which appear only once. The specimen was PBMCs or T cells enriched from blood (not recorded which). The TCR originated in a woman under 30 who had recovered from COVID-19.

DNA of the CDR3: TGTGCCAGCATGGAAGGGGGCTCAAGAACCGATGGCTACACCTTC. This sequence encodes CASMEGGSRTDGYTF. The chain joins TRBV6-5 to TRBJ1-2, with 7 positions matching TRBD1. This CDR3 is built from 15 residues. J lost 6 bases, V lost 7 bases, and 14 bases had no gene match. Per the germline V gene, CDR1 is MNHEY and CDR2 is SVGAGI.